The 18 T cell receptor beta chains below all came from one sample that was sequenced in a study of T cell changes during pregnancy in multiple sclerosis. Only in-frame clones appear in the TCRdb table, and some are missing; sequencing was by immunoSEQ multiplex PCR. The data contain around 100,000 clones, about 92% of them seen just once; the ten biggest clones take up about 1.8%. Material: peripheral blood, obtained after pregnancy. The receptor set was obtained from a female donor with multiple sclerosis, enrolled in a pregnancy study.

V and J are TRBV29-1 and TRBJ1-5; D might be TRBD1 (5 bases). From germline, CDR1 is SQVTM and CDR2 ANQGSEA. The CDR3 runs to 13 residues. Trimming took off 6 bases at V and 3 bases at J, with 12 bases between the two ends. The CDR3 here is CSVGRGLNQPQHF. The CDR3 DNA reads TGCAGCGTAGGACGGGGACTCAATCAGCCCCAGCATTTT.

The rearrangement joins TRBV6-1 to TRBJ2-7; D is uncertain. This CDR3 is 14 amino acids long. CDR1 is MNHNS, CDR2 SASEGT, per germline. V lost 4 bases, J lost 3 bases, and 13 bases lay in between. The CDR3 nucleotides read TGTGCCAGCAGTGGTGGTCCAAGCCACTACGAGCAGTACTTC. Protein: CASSGGPSHYEQYF.

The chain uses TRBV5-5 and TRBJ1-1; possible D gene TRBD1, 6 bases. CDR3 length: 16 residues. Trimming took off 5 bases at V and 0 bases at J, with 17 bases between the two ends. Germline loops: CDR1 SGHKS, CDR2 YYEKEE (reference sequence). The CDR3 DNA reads TGTGCCAGCAGGATAGGTGGGGGCTTAATGAACACTGAAGCTTTCTTT. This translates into CASRIGGGLMNTEAFF.

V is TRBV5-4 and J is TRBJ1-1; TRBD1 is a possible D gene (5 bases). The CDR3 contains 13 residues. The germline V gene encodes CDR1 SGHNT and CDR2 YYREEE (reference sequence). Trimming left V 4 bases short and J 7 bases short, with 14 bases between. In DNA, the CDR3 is TGTGCCAGCAGCGACGGGGGGGAGGTTGAAGCTTTCTTT. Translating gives CASSDGGEVEAFF.

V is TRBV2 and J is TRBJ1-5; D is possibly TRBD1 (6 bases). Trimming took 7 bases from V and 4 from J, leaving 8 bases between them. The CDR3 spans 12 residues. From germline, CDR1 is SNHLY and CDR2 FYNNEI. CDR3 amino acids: CASKGGNQPQHF. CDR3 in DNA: TGTGCCAGCAAAGGGGGTAATCAGCCCCAGCATTTT. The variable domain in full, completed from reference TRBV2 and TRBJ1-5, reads EPEVTQTPSHQVTQMGQEVILRCVPISNHLYFYWYRQILGQKVEFLVSFYNNEISEKSEIFDDQFSVERPDGSNFTLKIRSTKLEDSAMYFCASKGGNQPQHFGDGTRLSIL.

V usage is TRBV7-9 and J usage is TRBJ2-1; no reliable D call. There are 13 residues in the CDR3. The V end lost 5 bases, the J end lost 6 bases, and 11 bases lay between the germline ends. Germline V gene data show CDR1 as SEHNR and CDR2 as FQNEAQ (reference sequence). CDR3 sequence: CASSTVASNEQFF. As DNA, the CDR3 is TGTGCCAGCAGCACCGTTGCGAGCAATGAGCAGTTCTTC.

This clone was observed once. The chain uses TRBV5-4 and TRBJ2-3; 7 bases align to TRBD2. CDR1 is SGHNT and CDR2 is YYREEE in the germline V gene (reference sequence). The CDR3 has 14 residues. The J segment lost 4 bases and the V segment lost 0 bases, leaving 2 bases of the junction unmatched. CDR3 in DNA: TGTGCCAGCAGCTTGGCAGGGAGGGCAGATACGCAGTATTTT. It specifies CASSLAGRADTQYF.

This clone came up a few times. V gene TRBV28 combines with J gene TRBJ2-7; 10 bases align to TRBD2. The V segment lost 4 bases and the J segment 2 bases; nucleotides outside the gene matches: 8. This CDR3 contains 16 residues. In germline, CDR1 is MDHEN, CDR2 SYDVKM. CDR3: CASSSPSSGRPYEQYF. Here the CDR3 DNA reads TGTGCCAGCAGTTCTCCCTCTAGCGGGAGACCCTACGAGCAGTACTTC.

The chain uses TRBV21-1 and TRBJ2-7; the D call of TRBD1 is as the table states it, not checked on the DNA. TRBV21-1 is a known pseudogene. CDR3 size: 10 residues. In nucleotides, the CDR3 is TGTGCCAGTGGCAACTACGAGCAGTACTTC. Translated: CASGNYEQYF.

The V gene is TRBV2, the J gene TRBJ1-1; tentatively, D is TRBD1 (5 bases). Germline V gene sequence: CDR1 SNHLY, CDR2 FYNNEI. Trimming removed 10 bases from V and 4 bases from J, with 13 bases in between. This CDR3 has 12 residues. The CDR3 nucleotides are TGTGCCACCAGGCGGGGGGGCACTGAAGCTTTCTTT. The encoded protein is CATRRGGTEAFF.

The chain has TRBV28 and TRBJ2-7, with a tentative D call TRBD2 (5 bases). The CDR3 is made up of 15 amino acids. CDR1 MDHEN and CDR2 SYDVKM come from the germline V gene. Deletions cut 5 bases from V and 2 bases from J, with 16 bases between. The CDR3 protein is CASSPGRRIPYEQYF. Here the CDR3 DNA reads TGTGCCAGCAGTCCCGGTAGGAGGATTCCCTACGAGCAGTACTTC.

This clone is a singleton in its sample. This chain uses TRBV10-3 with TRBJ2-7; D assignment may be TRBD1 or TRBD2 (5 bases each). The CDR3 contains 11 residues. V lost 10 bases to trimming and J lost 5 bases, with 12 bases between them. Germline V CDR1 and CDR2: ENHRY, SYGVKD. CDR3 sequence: CATREINEQYF. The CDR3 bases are TGTGCCACCAGGGAGATAAACGAGCAGTACTTC.

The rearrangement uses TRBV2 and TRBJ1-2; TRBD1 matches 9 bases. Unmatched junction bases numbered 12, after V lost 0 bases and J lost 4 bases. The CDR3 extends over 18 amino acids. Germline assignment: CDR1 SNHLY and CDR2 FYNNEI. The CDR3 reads CASSEATRTGVPFYGYTF. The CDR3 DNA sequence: TGTGCCAGCAGTGAAGCGACGAGGACAGGGGTCCCCTTCTATGGCTACACCTTC.

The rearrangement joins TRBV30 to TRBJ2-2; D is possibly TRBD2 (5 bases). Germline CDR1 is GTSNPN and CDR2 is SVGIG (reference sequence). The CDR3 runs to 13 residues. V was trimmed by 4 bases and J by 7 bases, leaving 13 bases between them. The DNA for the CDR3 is TGTGCCTGGACCGAGGACGGGAACGGGGAGCTGTTTTTT. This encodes CAWTEDGNGELFF.

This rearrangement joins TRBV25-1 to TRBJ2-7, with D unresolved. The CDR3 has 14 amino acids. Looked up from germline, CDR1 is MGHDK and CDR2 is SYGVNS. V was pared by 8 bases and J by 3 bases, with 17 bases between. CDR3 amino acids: CASAPAGRNYEQYF. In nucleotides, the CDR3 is TGTGCCAGCGCCCCCGCAGGCAGAAACTACGAGCAGTACTTC.

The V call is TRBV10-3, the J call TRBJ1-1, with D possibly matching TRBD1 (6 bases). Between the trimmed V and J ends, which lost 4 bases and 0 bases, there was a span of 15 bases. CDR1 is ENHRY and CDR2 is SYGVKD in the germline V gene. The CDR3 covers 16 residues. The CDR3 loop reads CAISVSRQVMNTEAFF. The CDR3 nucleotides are TGTGCCATCAGTGTATCCCGACAGGTTATGAACACTGAAGCTTTCTTT.

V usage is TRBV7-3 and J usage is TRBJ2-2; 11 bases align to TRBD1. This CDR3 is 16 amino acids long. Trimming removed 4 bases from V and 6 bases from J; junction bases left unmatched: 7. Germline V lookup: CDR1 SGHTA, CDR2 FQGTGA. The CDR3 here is CASSSGDRGWSGELFF. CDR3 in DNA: TGTGCCAGCAGCTCCGGGGACAGGGGGTGGTCCGGGGAGCTGTTTTTT.

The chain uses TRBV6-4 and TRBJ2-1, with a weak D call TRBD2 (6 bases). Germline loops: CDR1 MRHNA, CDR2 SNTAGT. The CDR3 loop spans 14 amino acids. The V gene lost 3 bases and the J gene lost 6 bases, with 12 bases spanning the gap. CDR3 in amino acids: CASSEKEGPNEQFF. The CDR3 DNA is TGTGCCAGCAGTGAAAAGGAGGGACCCAATGAGCAGTTCTTC.